This T cell receptor (beta chain) originates from a study of vaccination and CD4 T cells after COVID-19. Study context: Median time from second vaccine dose to sampling was about 77 days (14 to 241).

Documented treatment: approximately nine-day PBMC culture with coronavirus spike peptide pools or control peptides (ViraFEST assay). Of note for this clonotype: The antigen is undetermined.

Oncomine TCR Beta short-read sequencing was applied to DNA from cultured CD4+ T cells. TCRdb analysed the PCR reads with MiXCR anew, one entry per CDR3 protein. The sample has approximately 12,000 distinct CDR3 sequences, around a third seen once. V shed 3 bases, J shed 5 bases, and the junction held 6 bases outside the gene matches. From germline, CDR1 is SGDLS and CDR2 YYNGEE. This CDR3 region has 17 residues. The gene calls are TRBV9 and TRBJ2-2; TRBD2 aligns across 14 bases. This sequence was found in a human donor who received a COVID-19 vaccine. The sample was CD4+ T cells from blood, cultured in vitro, taken before SARS-CoV-2 vaccination. CDR3 sequence (DNA): TGTGCCAGCAGCGCGACTAGCGGGGGGGCCTGGACCGGGGAGCTGTTTTTT. Translation gives CASSATSGGAWTGELFF.